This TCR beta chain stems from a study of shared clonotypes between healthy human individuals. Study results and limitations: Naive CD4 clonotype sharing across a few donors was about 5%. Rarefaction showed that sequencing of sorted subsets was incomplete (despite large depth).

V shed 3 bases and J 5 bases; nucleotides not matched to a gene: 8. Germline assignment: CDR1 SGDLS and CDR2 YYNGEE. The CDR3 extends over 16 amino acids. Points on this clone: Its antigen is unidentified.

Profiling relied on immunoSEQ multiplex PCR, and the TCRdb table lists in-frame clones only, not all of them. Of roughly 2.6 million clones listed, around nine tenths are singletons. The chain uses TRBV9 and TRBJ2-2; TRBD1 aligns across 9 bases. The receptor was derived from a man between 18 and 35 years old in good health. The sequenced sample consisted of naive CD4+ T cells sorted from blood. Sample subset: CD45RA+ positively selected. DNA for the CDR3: TGTGCCAGCAGCGCTGCCGGGACAGGGAGTACCGGGGAGCTGTTTTTT. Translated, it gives CASSAAGTGSTGELFF.